The 31 T cell receptor beta chains in this list originate from one sample, sequenced in a study of blood T cell repertoires in COVID-19 (dated by TCRdb to 2018 to 2021). The library was produced with the immunoSEQ multiplex PCR assay. The source is immuneACCESS, and TCRdb retained only in-frame sequences with V and J called. Part of the clones is not carried over; for the studies checked, unresolved V genes explain less than half of this, and the remainder is unexplained. The sample profile shows about 260,000 clones; around 90% of them were found once. Approximately 0.7% of the sample is taken by the ten largest. The sequenced sample was peripheral blood. The receptors stem from a human donor in a cohort sampled during active COVID-19.

V and J are TRBV9 and TRBJ1-3; D call uncertain. Trimming removed 0 bases from V and 8 bases from J, with 9 bases in between. In germline, CDR1 is SGDLS, CDR2 YYNGEE. This CDR3 is 13 amino acids long. The CDR3 reads CASSVDREHTIYF. CDR3 DNA: TGTGCCAGCAGCGTAGACCGGGAACACACCATATATTTT. The complete variable domain, with remaining parts taken from reference TRBV9 and TRBJ1-3, reads DSGVTQTPKHLITATGQRVTLRCSPRSGDLSVYWYQQSLDQGLQFLIQYYNGEERAKGNILERFSAQQFPDLHSELNLSSLELGDSALYFCASSVDREHTIYFGEGSWLTVV.

The chain has TRBV27 and TRBJ1-6, with a possible D match to TRBD1 (5 bases). Germline V lookup: CDR1 MNHEY, CDR2 SMNVEV (reference sequence). V lost 0 bases, J lost 9 bases, and 15 bases lay in between. This CDR3 is built from 16 residues. CDR3 residues: CASSLSPGLGSSPLHF. The CDR3 DNA reads TGTGCCAGCAGTTTATCGCCAGGGTTGGGAAGTTCACCCCTCCACTTT.

CDR3 DNA sequence: TGTGCCAGCAGCCCCGTGCGGGAGGATATCTACGAGCAGTACTTC. Its translation: CASSPVREDIYEQYF. The chain uses TRBV28 and TRBJ2-7; 8 bases match TRBD2. The germline V gene encodes CDR1 MDHEN and CDR2 SYDVKM. With V trimmed by 6 bases and J by 3 bases, 10 bases remained unmatched. The CDR3 totals 15 residues.

The chain recombines TRBV27 with TRBJ2-7, with a tentative D call TRBD2 (7 bases). V was cut by 3 bases and J by 0 bases, with 12 bases left in between. The CDR3 is made up of 15 amino acids. Germline values: CDR1 MNHEY, CDR2 SMNVEV (reference sequence). The CDR3 DNA reads TGTGCCAGCAGTTTTCGGGGGGCTTCCTCCTACGAGCAGTACTTC. Its translation is CASSFRGASSYEQYF.

The rearrangement links TRBV3-1 (or the pseudogene TRBV3-2) to TRBJ2-7, with D tentatively TRBD2 (5 bases). The CDR3 length is 14 residues. CDR1 and CDR2 (germline): LGHDT, YNNKEL (reference sequence). V dropped 0 bases and J dropped 3 bases, with 9 bases sitting between them. This CDR3 reads CASSQDREYYEQYF. In nucleotides, the CDR3 is TGTGCCAGCAGCCAAGATCGGGAATACTACGAGCAGTACTTC.

Of note for this clone: At the DNA level, this CDR3 is encoded by other sequences in the same sample as well. The chain joins TRBV3-1 (or the pseudogene TRBV3-2) to TRBJ1-1; D may be TRBD1 (6 bases). The CDR3 extends over 14 amino acids. CDR1 is LGHDT, CDR2 YNNKEL, per germline (reference sequence). With 4 bases removed from V and 1 base from J, the gap between germline ends came to 10 bases. CDR3 DNA sequence: TGTGCCAGCAGCCTATTGGACAGGAACACTGAAGCTTTCTTT. As protein: CASSLLDRNTEAFF.

CDR3 loop: CASSLGGSTYEQYF. CDR3 in DNA: TGTGCCAGCAGCCTGGGCGGGAGTACCTACGAGCAGTACTTC. The J gene is TRBJ2-7, the V gene TRBV3-1 (or the pseudogene TRBV3-2), with 7 bases matching TRBD2. The V and J ends lost 4 bases and 2 bases, in that order; junction bases with no gene match: 5. Germline V gene sequence: CDR1 LGHDT, CDR2 YNNKEL (reference sequence). This CDR3 has 14 residues.

Concerning this clone itself: The same CDR3 also results from other DNA sequences found in this sample. DNA of the CDR3: TGTGCCAGCAGCTTAGAGGCAGGGTATGGCTACACCTTC. This codes for CASSLEAGYGYTF. J is TRBJ1-2 and V is TRBV7-9, with D maybe TRBD1 (5 bases). Trimming pared 1 base from V and 5 bases from J, leaving 8 bases between. In germline, CDR1 is SEHNR, CDR2 FQNEAQ (reference sequence). This CDR3 is 13 amino acids long. Based on the CDR3 plus reference TRBV7-9 and TRBJ1-2, the full variable domain is DTGVSQNPRHKITKRGQNVTFRCDPISEHNRLYWYRQTLGQGPEFLTYFQNEAQLEKSRLLSDRFSAERPKGSFSTLEIQRTEQGDSAMYLCASSLEAGYGYTFGSGTRLTVV.

The chain is built from TRBV19 and TRBJ2-5; 12 bases agree with TRBD2. V lost 9 bases and J lost 5; bases outside the gene matches: 4. The CDR3 is 13 amino acids. Germline values: CDR1 LNHDA, CDR2 SQIVND (reference sequence). The CDR3 DNA reads TGTGCCAGCCAACTAGCGGGAGGCGAGACCCAGTACTTC. As protein: CASQLAGGETQYF.

The chain recombines TRBV9 with TRBJ2-7; D call uncertain. V was shortened by 3 bases and J by 2 bases, with 6 bases between the two germline ends. This CDR3 has 12 residues. The germline V gene encodes CDR1 SGDLS and CDR2 YYNGEE. The CDR3 loop is CASSGAAYEQYF. The CDR3, as DNA: TGTGCCAGCAGCGGCGCTGCCTACGAGCAGTACTTC.

The V gene is TRBV19, the J gene TRBJ2-7; TRBD1 aligns across 7 bases. The CDR3 length is 14 residues. Germline CDR1 reads LNHDA; CDR2 reads SQIVND (reference sequence). Trimming took 2 bases from V and 4 from J; bases not matched to a gene: 5. The CDR3 loop is CASSIQGDGYEQYF. The CDR3 DNA is TGTGCCAGTAGTATACAGGGGGATGGGTACGAGCAGTACTTC.

The gene calls are TRBV28 and TRBJ1-2; TRBD1 matches at 8 bases. Germline CDR1 is MDHEN and CDR2 is SYDVKM. The trim removed 10 bases at V and 7 bases at J, leaving 11 bases unmatched. The CDR3 length is 13 residues. CDR3 DNA sequence: TGTGCCATCGAGTCAGGGGGCAGGGCTGGCTACACCTTC. Residues: CAIESGGRAGYTF.

The genes are TRBV21-1 and TRBJ1-5; the table's D gene call, TRBD1, was not cross checked with the DNA. TRBV21-1 is a listed pseudogene. The CDR3 extends over 24 amino acids. CDR3 residues: CASSSRPTGGSPGQGPDSNQPQHF. CDR3 nucleotides: TGTGCCAGCAGCTCCCGCCCAACGGGGGGATCACCGGGACAGGGGCCTGATAGCAATCAGCCCCAGCATTTT.

The chain carries TRBV11-2 and TRBJ2-7; D perhaps matches TRBD2 (6 bases). V was shortened by 1 base and J by 8 bases, with 9 bases between the two germline ends. Germline CDR1 and CDR2: SGHAT and FQNNGV. The CDR3 runs to 12 residues. The CDR3 is CASSLGGTQQYF. Here the CDR3 DNA reads TGTGCCAGCAGCTTAGGAGGGACTCAGCAGTACTTC.

This chain connects TRBV7-2 to TRBJ2-3; TRBD2 matches 8 bases. CDR3 size: 17 residues. Germline V lookup: CDR1 SGHTA, CDR2 FQGNSA. The V gene end was trimmed by 1 base and the J gene end by 3 bases; junction bases not matched to a gene: 9. CDR3 coding DNA: TGTGCCAGCAGCTTAGGGGCGGGCGGGGGGTCTACAGATACGCAGTATTTT. Translation: CASSLGAGGGSTDTQYF.

The chain employs TRBV7-9 and TRBJ1-2; D not resolved. The CDR3 sequence is 13 residues long. Germline CDR1 is SEHNR and CDR2 is FQNEAQ (reference sequence). V gave up 5 bases and J gave up 5 bases, with 12 bases separating them. CDR3 DNA: TGTGCCAGCAGCATCGACTCTGAATATGGCTACACCTTC. Translated, it gives CASSIDSEYGYTF.

The chain links TRBV5-1 to TRBJ2-7; D may be TRBD1 (6 bases). CDR3 length: 14 residues. The germline CDR1 and CDR2 sequences are SGHRS and YFSETQ. Trimming removed 4 bases at V and 6 bases at J, with 17 bases between. The CDR3 here is CASSKDSAPGEQYF. CDR3 coding DNA: TGCGCCAGCAGCAAGGACAGCGCCCCGGGCGAGCAGTACTTC.

This clone appeared once. The rearrangement uses TRBV27 and TRBJ2-7; no clear D gene. The CDR3 consists of 14 residues. Between the trimmed V and J ends, which lost 4 bases and 2 bases, there was a span of 12 bases. CDR1 is MNHEY, CDR2 SMNVEV, per germline (reference sequence). CDR3 sequence: CASSWASRTYEQYF. CDR3 bases: TGTGCCAGCAGTTGGGCGTCCAGGACCTACGAGCAGTACTTC.

This clone was seen a single time. The chain couples TRBV9 to TRBJ2-7, with D maybe TRBD1 (5 bases). The length of the CDR3 is 14 residues. The germline gives CDR1 SGDLS, CDR2 YYNGEE. V lost 3 bases to trimming and J lost 5 bases, with 15 bases between them. The CDR3 DNA reads as TGTGCCAGCAGCGCGCAGCCCGTGGGGCACGAGCAGTACTTC. This translates into CASSAQPVGHEQYF.

The chain uses TRBV12-5 and TRBJ1-5, with 9 positions matching TRBD1. V trimming: 4 bases; J trimming: 1 base; junction bases outside the gene matches: 5. The CDR3 extends over 16 amino acids. Germline V gene data show CDR1 as LGHNT and CDR2 as FRNRAP. CDR3 in amino acids: CASGSGQGLSNQPQHF. In nucleotides, the CDR3 is TGTGCTAGTGGTTCGGGACAGGGTTTAAGCAATCAGCCCCAGCATTTT.

The chain joins TRBV13 to TRBJ1-3; D not resolved. Between the trimmed V and J ends, which lost 2 bases and 2 bases, there was a span of 7 bases. The CDR3 sequence is 14 residues long. CDR1 and CDR2 from the germline V gene are PRHDT and FYEKMQ (reference sequence). The CDR3 protein is CASSLLLTGNTIYF. For the CDR3, the DNA is TGTGCCAGCAGCTTATTACTCACTGGAAACACCATATATTTT.

The gene calls are TRBV6-6 and TRBJ2-7; 9 nucleotides agree with TRBD1. CDR1 is MNHNY, CDR2 SVGAGI, per germline (reference sequence). This CDR3 is 12 amino acids long. The trim removed 6 bases at V and 5 bases at J, leaving 2 bases unmatched. CDR3 nucleotide sequence: TGTGCCAGCAGGACAGGGGGGGACGAGCAGTACTTC. It codes for CASRTGGDEQYF.

This rearrangement joins TRBV7-3 to TRBJ2-2; TRBD2 agrees at 14 bases. Germline V gives CDR1 SGHTA, CDR2 FQGTGA. J gave up 7 bases and V 3 bases, and 1 base lay outside the gene matches. The CDR3 has 15 residues. CDR3 nucleotide sequence: TGTGCCAGCAGCTTGGGACTAGCGGGAGTCGGGGAGCTGTTTTTT. It encodes CASSLGLAGVGELFF.

The chain joins TRBV20-1 to TRBJ2-7; 8 nucleotides agree with TRBD1. The J segment lost 8 bases and the V segment lost 5 bases, leaving 5 bases of the junction unmatched. The CDR3 loop spans 11 amino acids. Per the germline V gene, CDR1 is DFQATT and CDR2 is SNEGSKA (reference sequence). The CDR3 sequence is CSASSGGQQYF. DNA for the CDR3: TGCAGTGCTTCCTCAGGGGGCCAGCAGTACTTC.

V gene TRBV10-1 combines with J gene TRBJ2-3; D is unresolved. Germline V CDR1 and CDR2: WNHNN, SYGVQD (reference sequence). V lost 4 bases and J lost 5, with 13 bases in between. The length of the CDR3 is 14 residues. The CDR3 DNA is TGCGCCAGCAGTGGATCGAGAGGCCTAGATACGCAGTATTTT. It encodes CASSGSRGLDTQYF.

As DNA, the CDR3 is TGTGCCTGGAGTGTCCCCACTCCTTCGGACTCCCCCGAGCAGTACTTC. Translating it yields CAWSVPTPSDSPEQYF. This chain links TRBV30 with TRBJ2-7, with a tentative D call TRBD2 (5 bases). Deletions cut 0 bases from V and 6 bases from J, with 21 bases between. Germline V gene sequence: CDR1 GTSNPN, CDR2 SVGIG (reference sequence). The CDR3 is 16 amino acids.

The gene calls are TRBV11-2 and TRBJ1-3; 7 bases are a match to TRBD1. Germline V gene data show CDR1 as SGHAT and CDR2 as FQNNGV. Trimming at V came to 6 bases and at J to 0 bases, leaving 8 bases not matched to a gene. The CDR3 extends over 16 amino acids. Written as DNA, the CDR3 is TGTGCCAGCAGTTATGTGACAGGGCCCTCTGGAAACACCATATATTTT. Its protein is CASSYVTGPSGNTIYF.

The chain joins TRBV3-1 (or the pseudogene TRBV3-2) to TRBJ2-1, with D possibly being TRBD2 (6 bases). The CDR3 contains 20 residues. The germline gives CDR1 LGHDT, CDR2 YNNKEL (reference sequence). With 0 bases removed from V and 1 base from J, the gap between germline ends came to 22 bases. The DNA of the CDR3 is TGTGCCAGCAGCCAAGATCTAGCGCCGAGACCTAAAACGTCCTACAATGAGCAGTTCTTC. It is translated as CASSQDLAPRPKTSYNEQFF.

The CDR3: CASSYSGGLPNEQFF. CDR3 DNA: TGTGCCAGCAGTTACAGCGGGGGGCTCCCCAATGAGCAGTTCTTC. V is TRBV7-2 and J is TRBJ2-1; 9 nucleotides match TRBD2. The CDR3 loop spans 15 amino acids. Germline CDR1 reads SGHTA; CDR2 reads FQGNSA. V was clipped by 6 bases and J by 6 bases; unmatched bases: 9.

V is TRBV6-2 or TRBV6-3 and J is TRBJ2-3; D remains unclear. There are 11 residues in the CDR3. Germline V lookup: CDR1 MNHEY, CDR2 SVGEGT. Trimming left V 3 bases short and J 8 bases short, with 6 bases between. CDR3 residues: CASSYEATQYF. CDR3 DNA: TGTGCCAGCAGTTATGAGGCTACGCAGTATTTT.

The chain employs TRBV4-3 and TRBJ1-6; D may be TRBD1 (5 bases). From germline, CDR1 is LGHNA and CDR2 YSLEER. The CDR3 length is 17 residues. V was cut by 0 bases and J by 0 bases, with 9 bases left in between. The CDR3 coding sequence is TGCGCCAGCAGCCAAGATGGGGGGAGCTCCTATAATTCACCCCTCCACTTT. It yields the protein CASSQDGGSSYNSPLHF.